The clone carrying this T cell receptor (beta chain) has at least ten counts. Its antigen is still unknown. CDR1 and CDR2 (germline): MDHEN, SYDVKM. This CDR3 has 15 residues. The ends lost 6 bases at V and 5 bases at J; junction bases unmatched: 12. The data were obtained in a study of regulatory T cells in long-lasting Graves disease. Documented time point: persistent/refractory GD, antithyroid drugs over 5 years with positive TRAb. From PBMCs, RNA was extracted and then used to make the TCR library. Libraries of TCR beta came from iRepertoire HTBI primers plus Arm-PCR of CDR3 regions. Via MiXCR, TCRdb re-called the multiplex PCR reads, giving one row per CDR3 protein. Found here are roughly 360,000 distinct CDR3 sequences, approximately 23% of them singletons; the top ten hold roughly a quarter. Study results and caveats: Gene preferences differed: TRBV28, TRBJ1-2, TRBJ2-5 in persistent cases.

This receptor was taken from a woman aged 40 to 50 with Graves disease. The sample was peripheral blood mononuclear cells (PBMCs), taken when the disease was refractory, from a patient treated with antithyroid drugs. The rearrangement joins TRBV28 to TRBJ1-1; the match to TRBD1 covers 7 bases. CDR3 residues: CASSLGYRGETEAFF. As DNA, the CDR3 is TGTGCCAGCAGCCTTGGTTACAGGGGAGAGACTGAAGCTTTCTTT.